This T cell receptor beta chain was profiled in a study of T cells in localized non-small cell lung cancer. Study-wide results and caveats: The appearance of a median approximately 57 of the top 100 tumor clones was seen in adjacent lung. Uninvolved adjacent lung had more T cell clonality than any other tissue, topping tumor.

V lost 5 bases, J lost 5 bases, and 10 bases lay in between. Per germline, CDR1 MNHEY and CDR2 SMNVEV (reference sequence). This CDR3 is built from 13 residues. Worth noting for this clone: No antigen is known for it.

Assay used: immunoSEQ multiplex PCR; TCRdb lists only in-frame clones, some missing. The data show tens of thousands of clones, approximately 86% seen once. V is TRBV27 and J is TRBJ1-5, with D uncertain. The receptor was derived from a female donor with stage II lung adenocarcinoma. The sequencing used PBMCs, collected before any cancer treatment. Here the CDR3 DNA reads TGTGCCAGCAGTCCATCCTACTATCAGCCCCAGCATTTT. Translating gives CASSPSYYQPQHF.